Presented here are 13 T cell receptor beta chains from one specimen sequenced in a study of blood T cell repertoires in COVID-19. Repertoires were generated with immunoSEQ multiplex PCR, while TCRdb's copy carries only in-frame clones and drops some. The table lists about 200,000 clones, about 84% of them singletons, with around 7.4% in the top ten. The sequenced material came from PBMCs or T cells enriched from blood (not recorded which). The receptors originated from a woman aged 40 to 50 with acute COVID-19.

V usage is TRBV6-5 and J usage is TRBJ2-7, with 8 positions matching TRBD1. Germline CDR1 reads MNHEY; CDR2 reads SVGAGI. CDR3 length: 13 amino acids. Trimming cost V 9 bases and J 3 bases; bases outside gene matches: 7. The CDR3 loop reads CASKRDRSYEQYF. CDR3 nucleotides: TGTGCCAGTAAAAGGGACAGGAGCTACGAGCAGTACTTC.

This clone came up a few times. The V call is TRBV18, the J call TRBJ2-7; D not resolved. Trimming pared 3 bases from V and 2 bases from J, leaving 8 bases between. The germline gives CDR1 KGHSH, CDR2 LQKENI. The CDR3 is made up of 13 amino acids. The CDR3 DNA sequence: TGTGCCAGCTCACCCGGTCTTACCTACGAGCAGTACTTC. Protein sequence: CASSPGLTYEQYF.

The genes are TRBV6-6 and TRBJ2-7; D not certain. Per germline, CDR1 MNHNY and CDR2 SVGAGI (reference sequence). Between the trimmed V and J ends, which lost 6 bases and 2 bases, there was a span of 8 bases. This CDR3 contains 12 residues. The CDR3 sequence is CASSLEPYEQYF. CDR3 in DNA: TGTGCCAGCAGCCTAGAACCCTACGAGCAGTACTTC.

The chain joins TRBV2 to TRBJ2-2, with TRBD1 matching 7 bases. The CDR3 runs 14 residues. The J segment lost 3 bases and the V segment lost 6 bases, leaving 4 bases of the junction unmatched. Germline V gene data show CDR1 as SNHLY and CDR2 as FYNNEI. DNA of the CDR3: TGTGCCAGCAGAGACAGGGCAGACACCGGGGAGCTGTTTTTT. It codes for CASRDRADTGELFF.

This sequence joins TRBV19 and TRBJ1-2, with a possible D match to TRBD1 (5 bases). V was pared by 9 bases and J by 7 bases, with 24 bases between. The CDR3 totals 15 residues. The germline V gene encodes CDR1 LNHDA and CDR2 SQIVND (reference sequence). The CDR3, as DNA: TGTGCCAGCACACGAATCGGGGGAGGGCACGCTGGCTACACCTTC. Amino acid sequence: CASTRIGGGHAGYTF.

The chain links TRBV7-2 to TRBJ2-1; 8 bases align to TRBD2. The germline gives CDR1 SGHTA, CDR2 FQGNSA. CDR3 size: 14 residues. Losses at the gene ends were 2 bases for V and 4 bases for J; bases not matched to a gene: 1. The CDR3 here is CASSLSGGYNEQFF. CDR3 bases: TGTGCCAGCAGCTTAAGCGGGGGATACAATGAGCAGTTCTTC.

This clone was found once. The rearrangement links TRBV9 to TRBJ2-7, with 8 bases matching TRBD1. Germline V gives CDR1 SGDLS, CDR2 YYNGEE. The CDR3 is made up of 14 amino acids. V shed 1 base and J 5 bases; nucleotides not matched to a gene: 5. This CDR3 is CASSVQQGANEQYF. The CDR3 bases are TGTGCCAGCAGCGTACAGCAGGGGGCTAACGAGCAGTACTTC.

V is TRBV27 and J is TRBJ2-3; tentatively, D is TRBD1 (6 bases). V was shortened by 5 bases and J by 2 bases, with 17 bases between the two germline ends. Germline lookup yields CDR1 MNHEY and CDR2 SMNVEV (reference sequence). This CDR3 has 16 residues. The CDR3 loop reads CASSPIPQGYTDTQYF. The CDR3 region has the DNA TGTGCCAGCAGTCCGATCCCCCAGGGGTACACAGATACGCAGTATTTT.

This clone occurred once. This chain joins TRBV23-1 and TRBJ1-2; 10 nucleotides align to TRBD1. TRBV23-1 is recorded as an ORF, its role being uncertain. The CDR3 runs to 24 residues. Trimming removed 0 bases from V and 3 bases from J; junction bases left unmatched: 28. The chain's CDR3 is CASSQSPETGTGAYRRMVYYGYTF. Here the CDR3 DNA reads TGCGCCAGCAGTCAATCGCCAGAGACCGGGACAGGGGCCTATCGGAGGATGGTTTACTATGGCTACACCTTC.

Worth noting for this clone: One end of the junction fails to match germline, which may point to a read error. The chain joins TRBV12-3 or TRBV12-4 to TRBJ2-7; D is possibly TRBD2 (5 bases). This CDR3 spans 12 amino acids. This CDR3 reads CASSLVRDRGVF. The CDR3 DNA sequence: TGTGCCAGCAGTTTAGTGAGGGATCGGGGAGTCTTC.

This chain uses TRBV18 with TRBJ2-1, with 7 nucleotides matching TRBD2. Germline V gene data show CDR1 as KGHSH and CDR2 as LQKENI. The ends lost 0 bases at V and 5 bases at J; junction bases unmatched: 7. The CDR3 is 16 amino acids. CDR3 DNA sequence: TGTGCCAGCTCACCACCGGGTGGGAGGGCCGACAATGAGCAGTTCTTC. Its protein is CASSPPGGRADNEQFF.

The CDR3 loop reads CASTPGGQGSDTQYF. CDR3 bases: TGTGCCAGCACCCCAGGGGGGCAGGGTTCAGATACGCAGTATTTT. J is TRBJ2-3 and V is TRBV4-2, with D maybe TRBD1 (7 bases). CDR3 length equals 15 residues. V lost 7 bases to trimming and J lost 4 bases, with 18 bases between them. Germline lookup yields CDR1 LGHNA and CDR2 YNFKEQ.

J is TRBJ1-3 and V is TRBV10-3; no clear D gene. Germline V gene sequence: CDR1 ENHRY, CDR2 SYGVKD. V was trimmed by 1 base and J by 0 bases, leaving 10 bases between them. The CDR3 contains 16 residues. The CDR3 loop is CAISEYGRISGNTIYF. The CDR3 region has the DNA TGTGCCATCAGTGAGTATGGCAGGATCTCTGGAAACACCATATATTTT.